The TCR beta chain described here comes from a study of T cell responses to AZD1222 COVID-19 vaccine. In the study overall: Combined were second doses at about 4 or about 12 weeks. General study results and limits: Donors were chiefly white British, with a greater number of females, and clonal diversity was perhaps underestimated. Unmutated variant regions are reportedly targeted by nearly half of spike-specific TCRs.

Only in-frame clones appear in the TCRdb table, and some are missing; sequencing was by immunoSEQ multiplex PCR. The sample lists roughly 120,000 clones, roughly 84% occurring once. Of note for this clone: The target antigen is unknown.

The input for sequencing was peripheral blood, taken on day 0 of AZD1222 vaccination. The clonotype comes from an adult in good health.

Here the CDR3 reads CSVRDRGYGILDTQYF. CDR3 in DNA: TGCAGCGTTCGGGACAGGGGGTACGGGATCTTAGATACGCAGTATTTT. The rearrangement uses TRBV29-1 and TRBJ2-3; 11 nucleotides align to TRBD1. The CDR3 covers 16 residues. The trim removed 5 bases at V and 5 bases at J, leaving 12 bases unmatched. CDR1 SQVTM and CDR2 ANQGSEA come from the germline V gene.